The rows below give T cell receptor beta chains drawn from one sample of a study of shared clonotypes between healthy human individuals. TCRdb keeps only in-frame clones here, not all; method: immunoSEQ multiplex PCR. The table lists 2 million to 2.5 million clones, about 93% of them singletons. Sequenced material: naive CD8+ T cells from PBMCs. All receptors derive from a man aged 18 to 29 in good health. Some clones in this sample may be carry-over from other donors' samples. Both conserved end residues are part of each CDR3. The order of the fields is CDR3 DNA, CDR3 protein, J gene, clone size, D gene, V gene. A D gene is named only where the DNA matches it firmly. Not every row has a clone size; where given, it reads once, few, many or a size class.

DNA: TGTGCCAGCAGCTATGGGCTATACAGCTCCTACGAGCAGTACTTC
CDR3: CASSYGLYSSYEQYF
J: TRBJ2-7
size: -
D: -
V: TRBV11-2

DNA: TGTGCCAGTAGTACAGGGGGCAGGGAGACCCAGTACTTC
CDR3: CASSTGGRETQYF
J: TRBJ2-5
size: -
D: TRBD1
V: TRBV19

DNA: TGTGCCAGCAGCTCCCTACAAAAACCCCGGGGCGAGACCCAGTACTTC
CDR3: CASSSLQKPRGETQYF
J: TRBJ2-5
size: -
D: -
V: TRBV7-9

DNA: TGTGCCAGCAGCCCCCGGCCAGGCACCGGGGAGCTGTTTTTT
CDR3: CASSPRPGTGELFF
J: TRBJ2-2
size: -
D: -
V: TRBV7-9

DNA: TGCGCCAGGAAGCGGGGGGCTGCCTACGAGCAGTACTTC
CDR3: CARKRGAAYEQYF
J: TRBJ2-7
size: -
D: TRBD2
V: TRBV5-1

DNA: TGCAGCGTGGGGGTGTTCTACGAGCAGTACTTC
CDR3: CSVGVFYEQYF
J: TRBJ2-7
size: -
D: -
V: TRBV29-1

DNA: TGTGCCAGTAGTATGGGACGGAAGGGAGGAGTCACTGAAGCTTTCTTT
CDR3: CASSMGRKGGVTEAFF
J: TRBJ1-1
size: -
D: -
V: TRBV19

DNA: TGTGCCAGCACAGGCACCACTTACGAGCAGTACTTC
CDR3: CASTGTTYEQYF
J: TRBJ2-7
size: -
D: -
V: TRBV7-9

DNA: TGTGCCAGCAGCTTAGTTCATAGCGGCACAGATACGCAGTATTTT
CDR3: CASSLVHSGTDTQYF
J: TRBJ2-3
size: -
D: -
V: TRBV7-6

DNA: TGTGCCAGCAGCGGACTAGCGGGAGTGTCCGAGCAGTACTTC
CDR3: CASSGLAGVSEQYF
J: TRBJ2-7
size: once
D: TRBD2
V: TRBV5-4

DNA: TGTGCCAGCAGCGCGGGACAGGTGAACACTGAAGCTTTCTTT
CDR3: CASSAGQVNTEAFF
J: TRBJ1-1
size: -
D: TRBD1
V: TRBV9

DNA: TGTGCCAGCAGGGAGGGAGCGGGAAGCTCCTACAATGAGCAGTTCTTC
CDR3: CASREGAGSSYNEQFF
J: TRBJ2-1
size: -
D: TRBD2
V: TRBV27

DNA: TGTGCCAGCAGCTTGTGGGAGCACGAGCAGTACTTC
CDR3: CASSLWEHEQYF
J: TRBJ2-7
size: -
D: -
V: TRBV7-8

DNA: TGTGCCAGCAGCCATTCAAGGGGCTGGGAAGAGACCCAGTACTTC
CDR3: CASSHSRGWEETQYF
J: TRBJ2-5
size: -
D: -
V: TRBV7-9

DNA: TGTGCCAGCAGCTTAGGACTCCTGAGGGACACTGAAGCTTTCTTT
CDR3: CASSLGLLRDTEAFF
J: TRBJ1-1
size: -
D: -
V: TRBV7-9